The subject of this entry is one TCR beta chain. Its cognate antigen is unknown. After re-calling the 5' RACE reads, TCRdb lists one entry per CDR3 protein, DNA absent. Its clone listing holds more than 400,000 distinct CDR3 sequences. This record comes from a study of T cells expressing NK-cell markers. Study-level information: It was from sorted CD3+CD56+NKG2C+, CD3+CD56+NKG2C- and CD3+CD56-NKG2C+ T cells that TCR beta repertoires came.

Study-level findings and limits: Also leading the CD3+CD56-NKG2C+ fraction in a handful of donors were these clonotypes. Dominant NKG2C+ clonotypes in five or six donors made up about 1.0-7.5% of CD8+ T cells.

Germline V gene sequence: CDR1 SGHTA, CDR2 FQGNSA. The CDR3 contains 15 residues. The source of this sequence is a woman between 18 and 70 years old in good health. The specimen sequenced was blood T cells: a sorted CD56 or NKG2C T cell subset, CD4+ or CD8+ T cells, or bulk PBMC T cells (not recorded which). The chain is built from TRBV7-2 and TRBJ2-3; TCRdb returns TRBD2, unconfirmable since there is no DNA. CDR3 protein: CASSPTSGRVDTQYF. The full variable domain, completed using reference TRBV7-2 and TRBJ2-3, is GAGVSQSPSNKVTEKGKDVELRCDPISGHTALYWYRQSLGQGLEFLIYFQGNSAPDKSGLPSDRFSAERTGGSVSTLTIQRTQQEDSAVYLCASSPTSGRVDTQYFGPGTRLTVL.